The 10 T cell receptor beta chains in this list originate from one sample, sequenced in a study of T-cell memory formation after mild COVID-19. Each CDR3 protein is one row after TCRdb ran MiXCR on the 5' RACE reads. This table holds under 250,000 distinct CDR3 sequences, 8% to 9.5% found once. Sequencing used PBMCs or a T cell subset sorted from them (not recorded which). The receptors were sampled from a man between 18 and 35 years old who had mild COVID-19 (a few samples of this study predate the infection). Cell type and time point are not known.

This clonotype came up many times. The chain uses TRBV7-3 and TRBJ2-3; tentatively, D is TRBD2 (6 bases). The V end was cut by 7 bases, the J end by 3 bases, with 20 bases between. The V gene's germline CDR1 is SGHTA and CDR2 FQGTGA. CDR3 length: 16 amino acids. In DNA, the CDR3 is TGTGCCAGCACTGTGGGGGGACTCGGCCCAACAGATACGCAGTATTTT. Translated, it gives CASTVGGLGPTDTQYF.

The rearrangement uses TRBV12-3 or TRBV12-4 and TRBJ1-6; maybe TRBD1 (6 bases). The CDR3 runs to 14 residues. The V and J ends lost 2 bases and 10 bases respectively, with 12 bases between them. CDR3 in DNA: TGTGCCAGCAGTTTAATAGGGGGTAGCTCACCCCTCCACTTT. It is translated as CASSLIGGSSPLHF.

In its sample, this clonotype was seen a few times. The chain is built from TRBV19 and TRBJ2-1; TRBD2 matches at 7 bases. V gave up 3 bases and J gave up 10 bases; unmatched junction bases: 0. CDR3 size: 11 residues. CDR1 is LNHDA and CDR2 is SQIVND in the germline V gene (reference sequence). The CDR3 reads CASSIGGEQFF. As DNA, the CDR3 is TGTGCCAGTAGTATCGGGGGGGAGCAGTTCTTC.

This clonotype was counted at least ten times. The V and J genes are TRBV7-6 and TRBJ2-2; 7 bases are shared with TRBD2. V trimming: 5 bases; J trimming: 9 bases; junction bases outside the gene matches: 12. This CDR3 contains 15 residues. CDR1 and CDR2 from the germline V gene are SGHVS and FNYEAQ. CDR3 sequence (DNA): TGTGCCAGCAGCCCCGCCGGCGGGAGCCGTTGGGAGCTGTTTTTT. This translates into CASSPAGGSRWELFF.

The gene calls are TRBV7-9 and TRBJ1-2; D call uncertain. The CDR3 is made up of 13 amino acids. The ends were cut back, 4 bases at V and 3 bases at J, with 9 bases in the middle. Germline-derived CDR1 and CDR2 are SEHNR and FQNEAQ (reference sequence). As DNA, the CDR3 is TGTGCCAGCAGCTCCGGGCCCCACTATGGCTACACCTTC. Amino acid sequence: CASSSGPHYGYTF. Full variable domain (outside the CDR3, taken from reference TRBV7-9 and TRBJ1-2): DTGVSQNPRHKITKRGQNVTFRCDPISEHNRLYWYRQTLGQGPEFLTYFQNEAQLEKSRLLSDRFSAERPKGSFSTLEIQRTEQGDSAMYLCASSSGPHYGYTFGSGTRLTVV.

This clonotype was seen a few times. The CDR3 here is CAIRDTFTEAFF. CDR3 nucleotide sequence: TGTGCCATCAGGGACACGTTCACTGAAGCTTTCTTT. This chain uses TRBV10-3 with TRBJ1-1, with TRBD1 as a possible D gene (5 bases). Trimming took 6 bases from V and 4 from J, leaving 9 bases between them. Germline lookup yields CDR1 ENHRY and CDR2 SYGVKD. The CDR3 length is 12 residues.

This clonotype has only a few counts. This chain uses TRBV28 with TRBJ2-3, with 9 bases lining up with TRBD1. The CDR3 loop spans 16 amino acids. Unmatched junction bases numbered 10, after V lost 5 bases and J lost 4 bases. Germline V gene lookup returns CDR1 MDHEN and CDR2 SYDVKM. The CDR3 nucleotides read TGTGCCAGCAGTACCCCCCCAGGACAGGGGCCAGATACGCAGTATTTT. Encoded protein: CASSTPPGQGPDTQYF. Complete variable domain (other parts from reference TRBV28 and TRBJ2-3): DVKVTQSSRYLVKRTGEKVFLECVQDMDHENMFWYRQDPGLGLRLIYFSYDVKMKEKGDIPEGYSVSREKKERFSLILESASTNQTSMYLCASSTPPGQGPDTQYFGPGTRLTVL.

This clonotype occurred many times. This chain links TRBV24-1 with TRBJ2-1, with D possibly being TRBD2 (5 bases). Per germline, CDR1 KGHDR and CDR2 SFDVKD. The CDR3 consists of 12 residues. The germline V and J ends were trimmed by 11 bases and 4 bases, with 11 bases remaining between them. CDR3 in DNA: TGTGCCAGCGGTTCGGGATACAATGAGCAGTTCTTC. It translates to CASGSGYNEQFF.

The chain recombines TRBV6-6 with TRBJ2-4; D unresolved. Trimming stripped 3 bases from V and 3 bases from J, with 9 bases between. This CDR3 has 14 amino acids. From germline, CDR1 is MNHNY and CDR2 SVGAGI (reference sequence). CDR3 loop: CASSYRAVKNIQYF. The CDR3 DNA follows: TGTGCCAGCAGTTATCGGGCGGTCAAAAACATTCAGTACTTC.

Only a few counts were recorded for this clonotype. The chain is built from TRBV11-2 and TRBJ1-3, with D possibly TRBD1 on 6 matching bases. Germline V gene data show CDR1 as SGHAT and CDR2 as FQNNGV. This CDR3 contains 16 residues. Trimming removed 0 bases at V and 4 bases at J, with 13 bases between. The CDR3 spells CASSLEYRGRGNTIYF. Written as DNA, the CDR3 is TGTGCCAGCAGCTTAGAGTACCGGGGGCGAGGAAACACCATATATTTT.